These T cell receptor beta chains were read from a single sample in a study of response to subunit inactivated influenza vaccine. TCRdb re-called the RT-PCR reads through MiXCR, storing one row per CDR3 protein. The table records about 310,000 distinct CDR3 sequences, roughly 22% of them present only once. This sample comprised PBMCs from blood, obtained less than 22 months after vaccination. These receptors were taken from a man aged 50-75 years who received an inactivated influenza vaccine. The CDR3 runs from the conserved cysteine through the conserved F or W. Fields, in order: J gene, D gene, clone size, V gene, CDR3 protein, CDR3 DNA. D genes are given only for firm matches. Not every row has a clone size; where given, it reads once, few, many or a size class.

TRBJ2-7 | - | - | TRBV12-3/TRBV12-4 | CASSLDVTLSYEQYF | TGTGCCAGCAGTTTAGACGTGACTCTATCCTACGAGCAGTACTTC
TRBJ2-1 | - | few | TRBV20-1 | CSARDETSPYNEQFF | TGCAGTGCTAGAGATGAGACGTCGCCCTACAATGAGCAGTTCTTC
TRBJ1-2 | - | - | TRBV7-2 | CASSPPAGTSYGYTF | TGTGCCAGCAGCCCCCCGGCTGGGACCAGCTATGGCTACACCTTC
TRBJ1-5 | - | few | TRBV6-6 | CASRSGSNQPQHF | TGTGCCAGCAGGTCTGGTAGCAATCAGCCCCAGCATTTT
TRBJ1-2 | TRBD1 | many | TRBV4-3 | CASSQVGLEGARHGYTF | TGCGCCAGCAGCCAAGTTGGTTTGGAGGGGGCGCGTCATGGCTACACCTTC
TRBJ2-7 | TRBD1 | - | TRBV12-3/TRBV12-4 | CASSLTGDDPYEQYF | TGTGCCAGCAGCTTGACAGGGGACGATCCCTACGAGCAGTACTTC
TRBJ1-1 | - | few | TRBV7-6 | CASSQAGQRNTEAFF | TGTGCCAGCAGCCAGGCGGGACAACGGAACACTGAAGCTTTCTTT
TRBJ1-1 | - | - | TRBV19 | CASRPGPGNTEAFF | TGTGCCAGTAGGCCGGGACCGGGGAACACTGAAGCTTTCTTT
TRBJ1-5 | - | many | TRBV20-1 | CSAELVGIVSNQPQHF | TGCAGTGCTGAACTAGTAGGGATCGTTAGCAATCAGCCCCAGCATTTT
TRBJ2-7 | TRBD1 | - | TRBV20-1 | CSARASGQTTYEQYF | TGCAGTGCTAGAGCCTCGGGACAGACAACCTACGAGCAGTACTTC
TRBJ2-5 | TRBD2 | - | TRBV28 | CASSTSSGREEETQYF | TGTGCCAGCAGTACCTCTAGCGGGAGGGAGGAGGAGACCCAGTACTTC
TRBJ2-7 | TRBD1 | - | TRBV11-2 | CASSLRGGQGSYEQYF | TGTGCCAGCAGCTTAAGGGGGGGACAGGGGTCCTACGAGCAGTACTTC
TRBJ1-1 | TRBD1 | - | TRBV11-2 | CASSPSLGQVNTEAFF | TGTGCCAGCAGCCCTAGCCTAGGACAGGTGAACACTGAAGCTTTCTTT
TRBJ1-1 | TRBD1 | many | TRBV4-1 | CASSQDRTGAFF | TGCGCCAGCAGCCAAGATCGGACAGGAGCTTTCTTT
TRBJ2-1 | TRBD1 | - | TRBV13 | CASSLDDRGFYGEQFF | TGTGCCAGCAGCTTAGACGACAGGGGGTTTTATGGTGAGCAGTTCTTC
TRBJ2-3 | TRBD2 | many | TRBV7-2 | CASSLRGGGTDTQYF | TGTGCCAGCAGCTTGCGGGGGGGCGGGACAGATACGCAGTATTTT
TRBJ2-7 | TRBD2 | - | TRBV2 | CASSEWETSGSVYEQYF | TGTGCCAGCAGTGAATGGGAGACTAGCGGGAGTGTGTACGAGCAGTACTTC
TRBJ2-2 | - | - | TRBV6-1 | CASSDGYTGELFF | TGTGCCAGCAGCGACGGGTACACCGGGGAGCTGTTTTTT
TRBJ2-5 | - | - | TRBV7-2 | CASSYTPLVRETQYF | TGTGCCAGCAGCTATACCCCACTTGTACGAGAGACCCAGTACTTC
TRBJ2-1 | - | - | TRBV5-5 | CASSLSHPSYNEQFF | TGTGCCAGCAGCTTGAGTCACCCTTCCTACAATGAGCAGTTCTTC
TRBJ1-2 | TRBD1 | many | TRBV28 | CASSSSRGINYGYTF | TGTGCCAGCAGTTCCTCCAGGGGGATTAACTATGGCTACACCTTC
TRBJ1-4 | TRBD1 | many | TRBV7-6 | CASSLGQGASYEKLFF | TGTGCCAGCAGCCTCGGACAGGGGGCTTCGTATGAAAAACTGTTTTTT
TRBJ2-1 | TRBD1 | few | TRBV7-2 | CASSADRGRGEQFF | TGTGCCAGCAGCGCAGACAGGGGAAGAGGTGAGCAGTTCTTC
TRBJ2-1 | TRBD2 | - | TRBV4-2 | CASSQVDSSGRYNEQFF | TGTGCCAGCAGCCAGGTAGACTCCAGCGGGAGGTACAATGAGCAGTTCTTC
TRBJ1-1 | - | - | TRBV30 | CAWSPGRLNTEAFF | TGTGCCTGGAGTCCCGGACGGTTGAACACTGAAGCTTTCTTT
TRBJ1-5 | - | - | TRBV7-9 | CASSSSQTATSNQPQHF | TGTGCCAGCAGCTCCTCTCAAACAGCAACTAGCAATCAGCCCCAGCATTTT
TRBJ1-4 | TRBD1 | - | TRBV18 | CASSYRGTTNEKLFF | TGTGCCAGCTCGTACAGGGGAACAACTAATGAAAAACTGTTTTTT
TRBJ1-1 | - | few | TRBV6-5 | CASSSPTMNTEAFF | TGTGCCAGCAGTTCCCCAACCATGAACACTGAAGCTTTCTTT
TRBJ2-3 | - | - | TRBV4-1 | CASSQLGPYSTRPDTQYF | TGCGCCAGCAGCCAATTAGGACCTTATTCTACCAGGCCAGATACGCAGTATTTT
TRBJ1-1 | TRBD1 | - | TRBV4-1 | CASSRRQGNTEAFF | TGCGCCAGCAGCCGCCGACAGGGGAACACTGAAGCTTTCTTT
TRBJ1-6 | - | few | TRBV5-4 | CASSLSDNSPLHF | TGTGCCAGCAGCTTGTCTGATAATTCACCCCTCCACTTT
TRBJ2-5 | - | - | TRBV5-5 | CASSLGPRTSQETQYF | TGTGCCAGCAGCTTGGGCCCCAGGACTTCCCAAGAGACCCAGTACTTC
TRBJ2-5 | TRBD1 | few | TRBV5-1 | CASSSRTGERETQYF | TGCGCCAGCAGCTCGAGGACAGGGGAAAGGGAGACCCAGTACTTC
TRBJ1-5 | - | few | TRBV4-1 | CASSQRGGPNQPQHF | TGCGCCAGCAGCCAACGCGGCGGACCCAATCAGCCCCAGCATTTT
TRBJ1-6 | TRBD1 | few | TRBV5-1 | CASSEGQGISRSPLHF | TGCGCCAGCAGCGAGGGACAGGGGATCAGCAGGTCACCCCTCCACTTT
TRBJ1-1 | - | few | TRBV15 | CATSSLGMNTEAFF | TGTGCCACCAGCAGCCTGGGGATGAACACTGAAGCTTTCTTT
TRBJ2-7 | - | - | TRBV12-3/TRBV12-4 | CASSTGYEQYF | TGTGCCAGCAGTACGGGCTACGAGCAGTACTTC
TRBJ1-5 | - | few | TRBV20-1 | CSAKNSVTTPSPQHF | TGCAGTGCTAAGAATTCGGTAACTACTCCATCTCCCCAGCATTTT
TRBJ1-4 | - | - | TRBV11-2 | CASSLEYTGTNEKLFF | TGTGCCAGCAGCTTAGAGTATACAGGGACTAATGAAAAACTGTTTTTT
TRBJ1-1 | - | many | TRBV5-1 | CASSLGQVSEAFF | TGCGCCAGCAGCTTGGGTCAGGTCTCGGAAGCTTTCTTT
TRBJ2-3 | - | - | TRBV25-1 | CASSAFSGQGGFADTQYF | TGTGCCAGCAGTGCCTTTAGCGGTCAGGGGGGCTTCGCAGATACGCAGTATTTT
TRBJ2-7 | - | once | TRBV20-1 | CSARVRELLYEQYF | TGCAGTGCTAGAGTACGGGAACTCCTCTACGAGCAGTACTTC